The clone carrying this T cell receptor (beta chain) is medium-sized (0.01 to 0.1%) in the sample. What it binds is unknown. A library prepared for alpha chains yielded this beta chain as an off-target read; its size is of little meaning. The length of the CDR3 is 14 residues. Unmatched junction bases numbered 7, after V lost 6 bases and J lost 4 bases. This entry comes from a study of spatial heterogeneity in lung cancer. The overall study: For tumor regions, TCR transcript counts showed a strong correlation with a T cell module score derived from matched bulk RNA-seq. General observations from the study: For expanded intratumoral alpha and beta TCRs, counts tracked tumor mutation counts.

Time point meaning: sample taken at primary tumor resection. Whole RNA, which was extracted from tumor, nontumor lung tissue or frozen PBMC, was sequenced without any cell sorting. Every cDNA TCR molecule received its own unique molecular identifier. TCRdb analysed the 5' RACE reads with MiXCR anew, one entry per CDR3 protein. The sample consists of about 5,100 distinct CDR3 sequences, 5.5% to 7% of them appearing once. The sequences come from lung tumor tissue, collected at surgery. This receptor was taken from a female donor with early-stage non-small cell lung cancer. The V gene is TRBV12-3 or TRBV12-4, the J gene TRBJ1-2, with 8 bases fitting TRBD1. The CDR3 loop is CASSLGTGGYGYTF. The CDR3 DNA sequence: TGTGCCAGCAGCCTAGGTACAGGGGGCTATGGCTACACCTTC.